The 10 T cell receptor beta chains in this list originate from one sample, sequenced in a study of T cell responses to AZD1222 COVID-19 vaccine. The method was immunoSEQ multiplex PCR; TCRdb's version includes in-frame clones alone and lacks a portion of them. This sample has 150,000 to 200,000 clones, with under 95% found just once. The specimen was peripheral blood, collected 28 days after the second AZD1222 dose. These receptors came from an adult who received the AZD1222 COVID-19 vaccine.

The CDR3 loop is CASSDLAGGISTDTQYF. The CDR3 region has the DNA TGTGCCAGCAGCGATCTAGCGGGGGGAATCAGCACAGATACGCAGTATTTT. V is TRBV7-6 and J is TRBJ2-3, with TRBD2 matching 11 bases. The germline CDR1 and CDR2 sequences are SGHVS and FNYEAQ. There are 17 residues in the CDR3. Trimming removed 5 bases from V and 0 bases from J; junction bases left unmatched: 7.

The rearrangement links TRBV6-1 to TRBJ1-2, with 9 bases fitting TRBD1. This CDR3 is 19 amino acids long. Per germline, CDR1 MNHNS and CDR2 SASEGT. Unmatched junction bases numbered 23, after V lost 4 bases and J lost 8 bases. CDR3 in DNA: TGTGCCAGCAGTGTCAGTCCCAGGCCTCCACGGGACAGGGATCCCGGCTACACCTTC. Encoded protein: CASSVSPRPPRDRDPGYTF.

Note on this clone: Its ends do not fully match the called genes, so a read error is possible. J is TRBJ2-3 and V is TRBV19, with D unclear. This CDR3 spans 13 amino acids. Germline CDR1 is LNHDA and CDR2 is SQIVND (reference sequence). The CDR3 bases are TGTGCCAGTAGTCCCGTCTATTCCCTCGCGTTGCATTTT. Amino acids: CASSPVYSLALHF.

This sequence joins TRBV15 and TRBJ1-2; TRBD1 matches 7 bases. The germline V gene has CDR1 LNHNV and CDR2 YYDKDF (reference sequence). Trimming removed 0 bases from V and 7 bases from J; junction bases left unmatched: 11. The CDR3 runs 16 residues. The CDR3 region has the DNA TGTGCCACCAGCAGAGATGAGACAGGGCTCGTGAGTGGCTACACCTTC. Its protein product is CATSRDETGLVSGYTF.

The CDR3 here is CASRGTGSTEAFF. DNA for the CDR3: TGTGCCAGCAGGGGGACAGGGAGCACTGAAGCTTTCTTT. The chain combines TRBV6-5 with TRBJ1-1; 9 bases line up with TRBD1. Germline CDR1 MNHEY, CDR2 SVGAGI. Losses at the gene ends were 6 bases for V and 4 bases for J; bases not matched to a gene: 3. The CDR3 has 13 residues.

The chain couples TRBV27 to TRBJ2-1, with 11 positions matching TRBD2. Per the germline V gene, CDR1 is MNHEY and CDR2 is SMNVEV (reference sequence). The V and J ends lost 3 bases and 5 bases, in that order; junction bases with no gene match: 9. The CDR3 consists of 17 residues. CDR3 nucleotides: TGTGCCAGCAGTTTGCTCCTAGCGGGGGGCCCAGACAATGAGCAGTTCTTC. It specifies CASSLLLAGGPDNEQFF.

This chain uses TRBV15 with TRBJ1-1, with D hard to call. Per the germline V gene, CDR1 is LNHNV and CDR2 is YYDKDF (reference sequence). This CDR3 contains 14 residues. Trimming shortened V by 0 bases and J by 7 bases, and 12 bases separated the two germline ends. Written as DNA, the CDR3 is TGTGCCACCAGCAGAGATAAGGTAACAAGTGAAGCTTTCTTT. It codes for CATSRDKVTSEAFF.

The rearrangement joins TRBV27 to TRBJ2-1; TRBD1 agrees at 7 bases. The germline CDR1 and CDR2 sequences are MNHEY and SMNVEV (reference sequence). This CDR3 contains 17 residues. J was trimmed by 0 bases and V by 4 bases; bases with no gene match: 9. The CDR3 DNA sequence: TGTGCCAGCAGTTCTTTTCCGGGACAGAGCTCCTACAATGAGCAGTTCTTC. Protein sequence: CASSSFPGQSSYNEQFF.

This chain connects TRBV5-5 to TRBJ2-2; the D is unclear. Germline-derived CDR1 and CDR2 are SGHKS and YYEKEE (reference sequence). This CDR3 has 15 residues. Trimming left V 0 bases short and J 0 bases short, with 6 bases between. CDR3 region: CASSLVGANTGELFF. CDR3 nucleotides: TGTGCCAGCAGCTTGGTCGGCGCGAACACCGGGGAGCTGTTTTTT.

The CDR3 loop is CASSSSGLQETQYF. The CDR3 DNA reads TGTGCCAGCAGTAGCTCAGGGTTACAAGAGACCCAGTACTTC. The chain carries TRBV6-5 and TRBJ2-5, with D possibly TRBD1 on 5 matching bases. CDR1 and CDR2 from the germline V gene are MNHEY and SVGAGI. The CDR3 has 14 amino acids. Trimming cost V 5 bases and J 2 bases, with 12 bases left between them.